What follows is one T cell receptor (beta chain) and its context. As yet, its antigen is unknown. The entry originates in a study of T cell responses to AZD1222 COVID-19 vaccine. The CDR3 is 16 amino acids. Trimming cost V 3 bases and J 5 bases; bases outside gene matches: 14. Germline V CDR1 and CDR2: DFQATT, SNEGSKA (reference sequence). Some clones are missing from TCRdb's copy, which holds only in-frame ones; the method was immunoSEQ multiplex PCR. The sample holds roughly 100,000 clones; approximately 90% are singletons and the top ten take 2% to 3%. Broader study findings: Increased Spike-specific TCR breadth and depth were observed after two AZD1222 doses.

The material was peripheral blood, obtained on day 0 of AZD1222 vaccination. The clonotype originates from an adult in good health. The chain is built from TRBV20-1 and TRBJ2-5; 8 positions match TRBD2. The CDR3 coding sequence is TGCAGTGCTAGTTTGGTCGGGAGGGCCGTCGGGGAGACCCAGTACTTC. It is translated as CSASLVGRAVGETQYF.